The present T cell receptor beta chain was sequenced within a study of CD8+ T cells in alopecia areata. Study in general: Grafting placed skin from roughly 6-12-month-old C3H/HeJ donors with spontaneous alopecia onto roughly 7-10-week-old female C3H/HeJ mice. Study-wide points: Relative to mice, TCR sharing across patients was less clear, a difference possibly HLA-related.

Separation of pooled cutaneous lymph node cells was by sorting with CD4, CD8alpha, NKG2D, NKG2ACE and other markers. Following RNA extraction, reverse transcription yielded cDNA that acted as the sequencing template. The assay was immunoSEQ multiplex PCR, and TCRdb's table has in-frame clones only and misses some. Singletons are absent from the sample, which has about 270,000 clones. A note on this clone: Antigen unknown. Mouse gene names apply. This CDR3 is also generated by other DNA sequences in the sample.

This sequence was found in a C3H/HeJ mouse with alopecia areata. For this mouse line, the MHC haplotype is H2-k. Specimen: CD4+ T cells sorted from a lymph node.

The sequenced CDR3 bases are TGTGCCAGCAGCCAAGGACAGGGTTCAAACTCC. Amino acids: CASSQGQGSNS. The entire CDR3 protein reads CASSQGQGSNSDYTF. This sequence joins TRBV5 and TRBJ1-2; TRBD1 agrees at 7 bases. The observed sequence ends 4 residues before the CDR3 terminus, with the missing tail filled in from the germline J gene. The CDR3 runs 15 residues. V lost 1 base and J lost 0; bases outside the gene matches: 2. Germline-derived CDR1 and CDR2 are LGHNA and YNLKQL (reference sequence).